The rows below give T cell receptor beta chains drawn from one sample of a study of blood T cell repertoires in COVID-19. Sequenced by immunoSEQ multiplex PCR; TCRdb stores in-frame clones only, minus some. The profile covers about 75,000 clones, with roughly 88% appearing a single time and around 20% taken by the ten largest. The sequenced sample was peripheral blood. The receptors originated from a woman aged 45-65 years with acute or convalescent COVID-19. Both conserved end residues are part of each CDR3. D genes are given only for firm matches. The listing skips clone size in some rows; elsewhere it reads once, few, many or a size class.

length | J | D | V | size | CDR3 | DNA
14 | TRBJ1-5 | TRBD1 | TRBV30 | . | CAWSLDRANQPQHF | TGTGCCTGGAGTTTGGACAGGGCGAATCAGCCCCAGCATTTT
16 | TRBJ2-2 | TRBD1 | TRBV6-6 | . | CASSGEQGALTGELFF | TGTGCCAGCAGTGGGGAACAGGGGGCGCTGACCGGGGAGCTGTTTTTT
14 | TRBJ2-7 | . | TRBV28 | few | CASSKSGGHLEQYF | TGTGCCAGCAGTAAATCCGGGGGGCATCTCGAGCAGTACTTC
14 | TRBJ2-3 | . | TRBV11-2 | . | CASSGGWGTDTQYF | TGTGCCAGCAGTGGGGGCTGGGGCACAGATACGCAGTATTTT
21 | TRBJ2-1 | TRBD1 | TRBV7-9 | . | CASSTNEPGQGVPGSYNEQFF | TGTGCCAGCAGCACGAATGAGCCGGGACAGGGAGTACCCGGCTCCTACAATGAGCAGTTCTTC
11 | TRBJ2-1 | . | TRBV6-5 | . | CASTSEDEQFF | TGTGCCAGCACCTCGGAGGATGAGCAGTTCTTC
15 | TRBJ2-7 | TRBD2 | TRBV18 | once | CASSPQREVSYEQYF | TGTGCCAGCTCACCACAGCGGGAGGTGTCCTACGAGCAGTACTTC
16 | TRBJ2-7 | . | TRBV24-1 | . | CATSDLGALDTYEQYF | TGTGCCACCAGTGATTTGGGGGCATTAGACACCTACGAGCAGTACTTC
15 | TRBJ1-1 | TRBD1 | TRBV7-2 | . | CASSLGTARRAEAFF | TGTGCCAGCAGCCTAGGGACAGCTAGACGCGCTGAAGCTTTCTTT
15 | TRBJ1-2 | TRBD1 | TRBV7-6 | . | CASSDSWGQENGYTF | TGTGCCAGCAGCGACTCTTGGGGACAGGAAAATGGCTACACCTTC
12 | TRBJ2-2 | . | TRBV29-1 | . | CSGVVYTGELFF | TGCAGCGGCGTGGTTTACACCGGGGAGCTGTTTTTT
15 | TRBJ2-1 | TRBD2 | TRBV6-2/TRBV6-3 | . | CASSRPLAGGYEQFF | TGTGCCAGCAGTCGCCCACTAGCGGGAGGGTATGAGCAGTTCTTC
14 | TRBJ2-3 | . | TRBV6-5 | . | CASSLRGRTDTQYF | TGTGCCAGCAGTTTGCGGGGCCGCACAGATACGCAGTATTTT
16 | TRBJ2-2 | . | TRBV4-2 | . | CASSPLASRVTGELFF | TGTGCCAGCAGCCCGTTGGCTAGCCGGGTCACCGGGGAGCTGTTTTTT
17 | TRBJ1-1 | . | TRBV27 | . | CASSLLPLQGSNTEAFF | TGTGCCAGCAGTTTACTCCCCCTACAGGGCTCTAACACTGAAGCTTTCTTT
15 | TRBJ2-7 | TRBD1 | TRBV4-2 | . | CASSQGTGVAYEQYF | TGTGCCAGCAGCCAAGGGACAGGGGTGGCCTACGAGCAGTACTTC
19 | TRBJ1-5 | TRBD1 | TRBV6-6 | . | CASSPQGRTGGFRDQPQHF | TGTGCCAGCAGTCCCCAGGGAAGGACAGGGGGCTTTCGGGATCAGCCCCAGCATTTT
21 | TRBJ1-3 | . | TRBV10-1 | . | CASRTWRFGVPAFFSQNTIYF | TGCGCCAGCAGGACTTGGCGTTTCGGGGTTCCCGCGTTTTTTTCGCAAAACACCATATATTTT
17 | TRBJ2-1 | TRBD2 | TRBV5-1 | . | CASSSSTSGRVYNEQFF | TGCGCCAGCAGCTCCTCGACTAGCGGGAGAGTCTACAATGAGCAGTTCTTC
15 | TRBJ1-1 | TRBD1 | TRBV5-4 | . | CASSAKDRVLTEAFF | TGTGCCAGCAGCGCCAAAGACAGGGTTTTGACTGAAGCTTTCTTT
15 | TRBJ1-5 | . | TRBV6-2/TRBV6-3 | . | CASSYEGSSYQPQHF | TGTGCCAGCAGTTACGAGGGCAGCTCCTATCAGCCCCAGCATTTT
12 | TRBJ2-7 | . | TRBV5-4 | . | CASSETAYEQYF | TGTGCCAGCAGCGAGACAGCCTACGAGCAGTACTTC
15 | TRBJ1-6 | . | TRBV9 | . | CAPPRGGEYNSPLHF | TGTGCCCCCCCGCGGGGGGGGGAGTATAATTCACCCCTCCACTTT
16 | TRBJ2-7 | TRBD1 | TRBV7-6 | . | CASSPRGTGGIDEQYF | TGTGCCAGCAGCCCTAGAGGGACAGGGGGCATCGACGAGCAGTACTTC
17 | TRBJ2-3 | TRBD2 | TRBV28 | . | CASSFPTSGASADTQYF | TGTGCCAGCAGTTTCCCCACTAGCGGTGCGTCCGCAGATACGCAGTATTTT
16 | TRBJ1-2 | . | TRBV7-8 | once | CASSGRLSFPGGGYTF | TGTGCCAGCAGCGGACGCTTAAGTTTTCCGGGGGGTGGCTACACCTTC
13 | TRBJ2-2 | . | TRBV6-5 | . | CASSRGGPGELFF | TGTGCCAGCAGTCGAGGGGGTCCCGGGGAGCTGTTTTTT
17 | TRBJ1-4 | . | TRBV7-9 | once | CASSLQVVTATNEKLFF | TGTGCCAGCAGCTTGCAGGTCGTCACTGCAACTAATGAAAAACTGTTTTTT
15 | TRBJ2-3 | TRBD2 | TRBV7-6 | . | CASSSSGDFTDTQYF | TGTGCCAGCAGCTCCAGCGGGGATTTCACAGATACGCAGTATTTT
20 | TRBJ2-7 | TRBD2 | TRBV28 | . | CASSLYDRTSGELGQDEQYF | TGTGCCAGCAGTTTATACGATAGAACTAGCGGGGAATTAGGTCAAGACGAGCAGTACTTC
13 | TRBJ2-1 | . | TRBV7-2 | . | CASSPPSTQGQFF | TGTGCCAGCAGCCCCCCTTCAACACAGGGCCAGTTCTTC
15 | TRBJ2-1 | TRBD2 | TRBV5-1 | . | CASRTSGDSYNEQFF | TGCGCCAGCAGGACTAGCGGGGACTCCTACAATGAGCAGTTCTTC
13 | TRBJ2-7 | TRBD2 | TRBV3-1/TRBV3-2 | . | CASSQDLPGREYF | TGTGCCAGCAGCCAAGATCTGCCCGGGAGGGAGTACTTC
13 | TRBJ2-5 | TRBD1 | TRBV5-4 | . | CASSPGQVETQYF | TGTGCCAGCAGCCCGGGACAGGTGGAGACCCAGTACTTC
13 | TRBJ1-1 | TRBD1 | TRBV27 | . | CASRTTGFTEAFF | TGTGCCAGCAGAACGACAGGGTTCACTGAAGCTTTCTTT
16 | TRBJ2-1 | . | TRBV25-1 | . | CASSEYRSGGGDEQFF | TGTGCCAGCAGTGAATATAGGTCTGGTGGGGGCGATGAGCAGTTCTTC
12 | TRBJ1-3 | . | TRBV7-2 | . | CASSFTGNTIYF | TGTGCCAGCAGCTTTACAGGAAACACCATATATTTT
13 | TRBJ1-3 | TRBD1 | TRBV15 | . | CATSRGQGDTIYF | TGTGCCACCAGCAGAGGACAGGGGGACACCATATATTTT
14 | TRBJ2-2 | . | TRBV6-5 | . | CASSRTVNTGELFF | TGTGCCAGCAGCCGGACAGTGAACACCGGGGAGCTGTTTTTT
14 | TRBJ2-3 | . | TRBV25-1 | . | CASSEAGARDTQYF | TGTGCCAGCAGTGAAGCAGGGGCCCGTGATACGCAGTATTTT
15 | TRBJ2-7 | TRBD2 | TRBV30 | . | CAWSPGLAGTYEQYF | TGTGCCTGGAGTCCGGGACTAGCGGGGACCTACGAGCAGTACTTC
16 | TRBJ1-5 | TRBD1 | TRBV7-7 | . | CASSYPGQRNNQPQHF | TGTGCTAGCAGTTATCCGGGACAGAGGAATAATCAGCCCCAGCATTTT
12 | TRBJ2-5 | TRBD1 | TRBV29-1 | . | CSAGTAQETQYF | TGCAGCGCTGGGACAGCACAAGAGACCCAGTACTTC
20 | TRBJ2-4 | TRBD2 | TRBV19 | few | CASSKGSPGRLGLAKNIQYF | TGTGCCAGTAGTAAAGGTTCACCCGGGAGGCTGGGTTTGGCCAAAAACATTCAGTACTTC
13 | TRBJ2-7 | . | TRBV5-4 | . | CASSLPGTYEQYF | TGTGCCAGCAGCTTGCCGGGTACATACGAGCAGTACTTC
14 | TRBJ1-1 | TRBD1 | TRBV15 | . | CATSRRGQGTEAFF | TGTGCCACCAGCAGAAGGGGGCAGGGCACTGAAGCTTTCTTT
13 | TRBJ1-1 | . | TRBV19 | . | CASSVKGDTEAFF | TGTGCCAGTAGTGTTAAGGGGGACACTGAAGCTTTCTTT
12 | TRBJ2-1 | . | TRBV6-5 | . | CASTQLRDEQFF | TGTGCCAGCACACAGTTGAGGGATGAGCAGTTCTTC
18 | TRBJ2-6 | . | TRBV6-2/TRBV6-3 | . | CASSYGAAIYSGANVLTF | TGTGCCAGCAGTTACGGGGCAGCTATTTACTCTGGGGCCAACGTCCTGACTTTC
16 | TRBJ2-1 | . | TRBV11-1 | few | CASSLWGHETYNEQFF | TGTGCCAGCAGCTTATGGGGGCACGAGACTTACAATGAGCAGTTCTTC
10 | TRBJ2-5 | . | TRBV20-1 | . | CSAPGLAQYF | TGCAGTGCCCCCGGTTTGGCCCAGTACTTC
13 | TRBJ1-1 | . | TRBV19 | . | CASSTTRNTEAFF | TGTGCCAGCTCCACGACACGGAACACTGAAGCTTTCTTT
14 | TRBJ2-7 | TRBD1 | TRBV6-5 | . | CASSTTGSWDEQYF | TGTGCCAGCAGCACGACAGGGTCATGGGACGAGCAGTACTTC